This TCR beta chain was retrieved from a study of blood T cells in healthy people across ages. Study results and limitations: Changes seen in expanded clonotypes were possibly confounded by donor CMV status left unknown.

Germline V gene data show CDR1 as SGHTA and CDR2 as FQGNSA. The V end lost 3 bases, the J end lost 7 bases, and 5 bases lay between the germline ends. CDR3 length equals 11 residues. Comments on this clonotype: The antigen is not known. This probably arose from a read error, given a far larger clone one base away.

The use of a sample-barcoded 5' primer and a J-beta primer mix characterized a second PCR of about 7 to 12 cycles. Each sample yielded at least 3 million CDR3-containing paired-end reads. TCRdb itself ran the 5' RACE reads through MiXCR, one entry per CDR3 protein. The sample includes around 1,800,000 distinct CDR3 sequences, about 39% of them seen just once. The chain has TRBV7-2 and TRBJ2-3; the D is unclear. The sequencing input was blood. This receptor was taken from a human donor in good health. The CDR3 reads CASSFRYTQYF. DNA for the CDR3: TGTGCCAGCAGCTTTAGGTATACGCAGTATTTT.